A single sample gave rise to the 26 T cell receptor beta chains below, sequenced in a study of blood T cell repertoires in COVID-19. TCRdb keeps only in-frame clones here, not all; method: immunoSEQ multiplex PCR. The table shows tens of thousands of clones, with around 87% occurring only once. The sample taken for sequencing was peripheral blood. These TCRs come from a human donor with acute or convalescent COVID-19. The donor label of this sample is uncertain.

The chain has TRBV4-3 and TRBJ1-2; TRBD1 matches at 12 bases. V trimming: 1 base; J trimming: 7 bases; junction bases outside the gene matches: 10. Germline V CDR1 and CDR2: LGHNA, YSLEER. CDR3 length: 17 amino acids. The CDR3 loop reads CASSQGPPGQGAGGYTF. The CDR3 DNA is TGCGCCAGCAGCCAAGGGCCCCCGGGACAGGGGGCGGGTGGCTACACCTTC.

J is TRBJ2-5 and V is TRBV7-9; D unresolved. Germline assignment: CDR1 SEHNR and CDR2 FQNEAQ (reference sequence). The CDR3 has 13 residues. V gave up 3 bases and J gave up 1 base, with 6 bases separating them. The CDR3 nucleotides are TGTGCCAGCAGCTTTAGCAGCCAAGAGACCCAGTACTTC. Amino acid sequence: CASSFSSQETQYF. The variable domain in full, with the rest retrieved from reference TRBV7-9 and TRBJ2-5, is DTGVSQNPRHKITKRGQNVTFRCDPISEHNRLYWYRQTLGQGPEFLTYFQNEAQLEKSRLLSDRFSAERPKGSFSTLEIQRTEQGDSAMYLCASSFSSQETQYFGPGTRLLVL.

The chain links TRBV5-1 to TRBJ1-2; D is unclear. From germline, CDR1 is SGHRS and CDR2 YFSETQ. CDR3 length equals 14 residues. V dropped 0 bases and J dropped 1 base, with 7 bases sitting between them. CDR3 residues: CASSLAGDNYGYTF. For the CDR3, the DNA is TGCGCCAGCAGCTTGGCCGGGGATAACTATGGCTACACCTTC.

The gene calls are TRBV3-1 (or the pseudogene TRBV3-2) and TRBJ1-2; D remains unclear. The germline V and J ends were trimmed by 4 bases and 3 bases, with 9 bases remaining between them. CDR3 length equals 13 residues. Per germline, CDR1 LGHDT and CDR2 YNNKEL (reference sequence). Here the CDR3 reads CASSPAGDYGYTF. The DNA for the CDR3 is TGTGCCAGCAGCCCGGCGGGCGACTATGGCTACACCTTC.

This chain uses TRBV11-2 with TRBJ2-7; 10 bases fit TRBD1. The junction had 4 bases not matched to a gene; V was cut back by 0 bases and J by 5 bases. Germline V gene sequence: CDR1 SGHAT, CDR2 FQNNGV. This CDR3 is 15 amino acids long. CDR3: CASSLEPTGGDEQYF. CDR3 nucleotides: TGTGCCAGCAGCTTAGAGCCGACAGGGGGCGACGAGCAGTACTTC.

This sequence joins TRBV10-2 and TRBJ1-2, with unresolved D. The CDR3 consists of 13 residues. Looked up from germline, CDR1 is WSHSY and CDR2 is SAAADI. Trimming pared 3 bases from V and 4 bases from J, leaving 9 bases between. The CDR3 protein is CASSDPGTYGYTF. CDR3 coding DNA: TGCGCCAGCAGTGACCCGGGAACCTATGGCTACACCTTC.

The rearrangement links TRBV10-3 to TRBJ2-7; TRBD1 matches at 11 bases. CDR1 and CDR2 (germline): ENHRY, SYGVKD. CDR3 size: 15 residues. Trimming cost V 3 bases and J 7 bases; bases outside gene matches: 8. CDR3 nucleotides: TGTGCCATCAGTGACCACCGGACAGGGGGCGGGGAGCAGTACTTC. This encodes CAISDHRTGGGEQYF.

The table lists this clone with a few counts. V is TRBV2 and J is TRBJ1-5, with TRBD1 as a possible D gene (5 bases). Trimming pared 1 base from V and 6 bases from J, leaving 10 bases between. Germline loops: CDR1 SNHLY, CDR2 FYNNEI. The CDR3 consists of 14 residues. CDR3 coding DNA: TGTGCCAGCAGTGAAGAGAGGGGAGGTCAGCCCCAGCATTTT. This translates into CASSEERGGQPQHF.

The chain carries TRBV7-9 and TRBJ2-7, with TRBD1 matching over 9 bases. V trimming: 3 bases; J trimming: 7 bases; junction bases outside the gene matches: 10. Germline values: CDR1 SEHNR, CDR2 FQNEAQ (reference sequence). The CDR3 has 15 residues. In DNA, the CDR3 is TGTGCCAGCAGCTTCCGGGACAGGGTAGAAGAAGAGCAGTACTTC. Translated, it gives CASSFRDRVEEEQYF.

CDR3 region: CASLPGGRGHDTQYF. In DNA form, the CDR3 reads TGTGCCAGCCTGCCGGGTGGCAGGGGGCATGATACGCAGTATTTT. The chain combines TRBV9 with TRBJ2-3, with 8 bases aligning to TRBD1. Germline lookup yields CDR1 SGDLS and CDR2 YYNGEE. This CDR3 is 15 amino acids long. J gave up 6 bases and V 7 bases, and 13 bases lay outside the gene matches. Combining the CDR3 with reference TRBV9 and TRBJ2-3 gives the whole variable domain DSGVTQTPKHLITATGQRVTLRCSPRSGDLSVYWYQQSLDQGLQFLIQYYNGEERAKGNILERFSAQQFPDLHSELNLSSLELGDSALYFCASLPGGRGHDTQYFGPGTRLTVL.

The chain has TRBV7-7 and TRBJ2-3; D call uncertain. Germline CDR1 is SSHAT and CDR2 is FNYEAQ (reference sequence). V was trimmed by 2 bases and J by 1 base, leaving 4 bases between them. CDR3 length: 13 amino acids. The CDR3 DNA follows: TGTGCCAGCAGCTTAAGCGGCACAGATACGCAGTATTTT. This codes for CASSLSGTDTQYF.

This chain uses TRBV10-3 with TRBJ1-2; 7 bases agree with TRBD1. Per germline, CDR1 ENHRY and CDR2 SYGVKD. J lost 3 bases, V lost 8 bases, and 9 bases had no gene match. The CDR3 contains 14 residues. The CDR3 DNA reads TGTGCCATCGGGGACAGCCGGATGGACTATGGCTACACCTTC. Protein product: CAIGDSRMDYGYTF.

Here the CDR3 DNA reads TGTGCCAGCAGCTTGGCCGGAGGGGGCGTCTATAATTCACCCCTCCACTTT. This codes for CASSLAGGGVYNSPLHF. The rearrangement links TRBV5-4 to TRBJ1-6, with 7 positions matching TRBD1. With V trimmed by 0 bases and J by 3 bases, 6 bases remained unmatched. The CDR3 is 17 amino acids. Germline V CDR1 and CDR2: SGHNT, YYREEE (reference sequence).

This clone was seen once. V and J are TRBV4-3 and TRBJ1-5; maybe TRBD1 (5 bases). The CDR3 sequence is 16 residues long. V was clipped by 2 bases and J by 6 bases, with 17 bases between them. Germline loops: CDR1 LGHNA, CDR2 YSLEER. Here the CDR3 reads CASSQPRTKKSQPQHF. CDR3 sequence (DNA): TGCGCCAGCAGCCAACCCAGGACAAAGAAAAGTCAGCCCCAGCATTTT.

The rearrangement uses TRBV27 and TRBJ2-1; D possibly corresponds to TRBD1 (6 bases). Germline V gene sequence: CDR1 MNHEY, CDR2 SMNVEV (reference sequence). The length of the CDR3 is 16 residues. The V and J ends lost 2 bases and 0 bases respectively, with 11 bases between them. This CDR3 reads CASSLPHRDSYNEQFF. The CDR3 DNA sequence: TGTGCCAGCAGTTTACCCCACAGGGACTCCTACAATGAGCAGTTCTTC.

The chain joins TRBV29-1 to TRBJ2-1; 15 bases match TRBD2. The junction had 6 bases not matched to a gene; V was cut back by 4 bases and J by 8 bases. CDR3 length: 15 residues. CDR1 and CDR2 (germline): SQVTM, ANQGSEA. The CDR3, as DNA: TGCAGCGTTGCCGGGACTAGCGGGGGGACTGATGAGCAGTTCTTC. Its protein product is CSVAGTSGGTDEQFF.

This clone was observed a handful of times. CDR3 protein: CASSRDISNSPLHF. The CDR3 nucleotides are TGTGCCAGCAGCCGGGACATTAGTAATTCACCCCTCCACTTT. This chain uses TRBV3-1 (or the pseudogene TRBV3-2) with TRBJ1-6, with a tentative D call TRBD1 (6 bases). The ends were cut back, 4 bases at V and 6 bases at J, with 10 bases in the middle. Germline V CDR1 and CDR2: LGHDT, YNNKEL (reference sequence). This CDR3 has 14 residues.

In regard to this clone: Relative to the germline gene, one junction end is altered; a read error may explain this. Other DNA sequences in this specimen translate into the identical CDR3. The CDR3 spells CASSDSTDQETQYF. The CDR3 DNA follows: TGTGCCAGCAGTGACTCAACAGACCAAGAGACCCAATACTTC. The V call is TRBV6-4, the J call TRBJ2-5; D unclear. This CDR3 contains 14 residues. The germline CDR1 and CDR2 sequences are MRHNA and SNTAGT.

Only a few counts were recorded for this clone. The chain links TRBV11-3 to TRBJ2-3; D ambiguous. The CDR3 is 11 residues long. V lost 3 bases and J 6 bases, leaving 4 bases between the germline ends. Per the germline V gene, CDR1 is SGHNT and CDR2 is YENEEA. CDR3 sequence reads: CASSFGDTQYF. The CDR3 coding sequence is TGTGCCAGCAGCTTCGGGGATACGCAGTATTTT. The complete variable domain, with remaining parts taken from reference TRBV11-3 and TRBJ2-3, reads EAGVVQSPRYKIIEKKQPVAFWCNPISGHNTLYWYLQNLGQGPELLIRYENEEAVDDSQLPKDRFSAERLKGVDSTLKIQPAELGDSAVYLCASSFGDTQYFGPGTRLTVL.

The chain employs TRBV27 and TRBJ2-2; TRBD2 is a possible D gene (5 bases). CDR1 is MNHEY, CDR2 SMNVEV, per germline (reference sequence). V lost 3 bases and J 1 base, leaving 6 bases between the germline ends. The CDR3 runs 14 residues. The CDR3 here is CASSFGGNTGELFF. CDR3 DNA: TGTGCCAGCAGTTTTGGAGGGAACACCGGGGAGCTGTTTTTT.

The chain carries TRBV5-8 and TRBJ1-1; no firm D call. This CDR3 region has 12 residues. Germline CDR1 and CDR2: SGHTS and YDEGEE. V lost 0 bases, J lost 5 bases, and 5 bases lay in between. Here the CDR3 DNA reads TGTGCCAGCAGCTTGGGTCTAACTGAAGCTTTCTTT. Protein product: CASSLGLTEAFF.

The chain is built from TRBV5-1 and TRBJ2-1; D may be TRBD2 (7 bases). The CDR3 loop spans 16 amino acids. Trimming took 2 bases from V and 0 from J, leaving 12 bases between them. Germline V gene data show CDR1 as SGHRS and CDR2 as YFSETQ. The CDR3 region has the DNA TGCGCCAGCAGCTTAAGGGGGGGCCTCTCCTACAATGAGCAGTTCTTC. Amino acids: CASSLRGGLSYNEQFF. Variable domain in full (rest from reference TRBV5-1 and TRBJ2-1): KAGVTQTPRYLIKTRGQQVTLSCSPISGHRSVSWYQQTPGQGLQFLFEYFSETQRNKGNFPGRFSGRQFSNSRSEMNVSTLELGDSALYLCASSLRGGLSYNEQFFGPGTRLTVL.

This clone was seen a single time. The rearrangement links TRBV30 to TRBJ2-7; 9 bases agree with TRBD1. This CDR3 has 14 residues. The germline V gene encodes CDR1 GTSNPN and CDR2 SVGIG (reference sequence). Trimming removed 2 bases from V and 5 bases from J; junction bases left unmatched: 7. CDR3: CAWSRGTGKHEQYF. The CDR3 region has the DNA TGTGCCTGGAGTAGAGGGACAGGGAAACACGAGCAGTACTTC.

The chain combines TRBV19 with TRBJ2-1, with TRBD2 identical over 13 bases. V lost 5 bases and J lost 8; bases outside the gene matches: 9. This CDR3 is 16 amino acids long. Germline V gene lookup returns CDR1 LNHDA and CDR2 SQIVND (reference sequence). The CDR3 is CASSPRTSGGHHEQFF. CDR3 in DNA: TGTGCCAGTAGTCCTCGGACTAGCGGGGGCCACCATGAGCAGTTCTTC.

The chain couples TRBV28 to TRBJ2-7; the match to TRBD2 covers 10 bases. The CDR3 runs 15 residues. Germline CDR1 MDHEN, CDR2 SYDVKM. V dropped 6 bases and J dropped 3; count of bases not matched to a gene: 8. The CDR3 protein is CASSPQRGGDYEQYF. In nucleotides, the CDR3 is TGTGCCAGCAGCCCCCAGCGGGGGGGCGACTACGAGCAGTACTTC.

This chain joins TRBV19 and TRBJ2-5; 9 bases fit TRBD2. Germline V gene data show CDR1 as LNHDA and CDR2 as SQIVND (reference sequence). With 7 bases clipped from V and 7 bases from J, the junction kept 10 bases outside the gene matches. This CDR3 is built from 14 residues. The CDR3: CASKASGARLTQYF. The CDR3 DNA is TGTGCCAGTAAGGCTAGCGGGGCCCGTTTGACCCAGTACTTC.